This T cell receptor beta chain was recovered during a study of PD-1 blockade in classical Hodgkin lymphoma. Notes on this clone: Its antigen is not identified.

Whole-study findings and limits: Those patients who began receiving nivolumab less than 1 year after ASCT had lower diversity, and they were excluded. Repertoires differed for reasons still undefined, possibly disease activity or prior therapy.

V was pared by 3 bases and J by 3 bases, with 6 bases of the junction left unmatched. The V gene's germline CDR1 is SGHRS and CDR2 YFSETQ. The CDR3 contains 16 residues. Clones were sequenced by immunoSEQ multiplex PCR, and TCRdb holds only the in-frame ones, with some missing. Here the sample spans roughly 86,000 clones, about 83% being singletons. This sample's time point: cycle 4 day 1 (C4D1), after more than 5 weeks of nivolumab. All trial patients relapsed after autologous stem cell transplantation. Best responses included complete response and partial response; otherwise, the best response was progressive disease.

The TCR originated in a human donor with classical Hodgkin lymphoma. This sequence joins TRBV5-1 and TRBJ2-1; 10 bases fit TRBD2. The sample here was peripheral blood mononuclear cells (PBMCs), taken before the fourth cycle of nivolumab. As DNA, the CDR3 is TGCGCCAGCAGCTCGGGACTAGCGTACGACTACAATGAGCAGTTCTTC. Encoded protein: CASSSGLAYDYNEQFF.